This T cell receptor beta chain was retrieved from a study of CD8+ T cells in alopecia areata. Of note for this clone: Its matching antigen is unknown.

V was trimmed by 7 bases and J by 5 bases, leaving 10 bases between them. The CDR3 runs to 11 residues. The germline gives CDR1 SQVTM, CDR2 ANQGSEA. Extracted RNA was reverse transcribed into cDNA, the sequencing template. Repertoires were generated with immunoSEQ multiplex PCR, while TCRdb's copy carries only in-frame clones and drops some. The sample holds more than 110,000 clones, roughly 53% seen once. Lesional scalp punch biopsies and peripheral blood came from alopecia areata patients. PBMC-derived CD4+ and CD8+ T cells were sorted. Overall study results and limits: Clonality was higher in lesional than normal scalp, especially in alopecia totalis/universalis.

The chain links TRBV29-1 to TRBJ2-3; weak D call: TRBD1 (6 bases). Sequenced here: CD4+ T cells sorted from blood, sampled at week 0. This TCR derives from a human donor with alopecia areata. The CDR3 DNA reads TGCAGCGCCGACAGGTTAGATACGCAGTATTTT. This gives the protein CSADRLDTQYF.